This T cell receptor (beta chain) was sequenced in a study of T-cell memory formation after mild COVID-19. Findings and limits, study-wide: CD4+ contracting clones were found mainly in CM and EM, and CD8+ ones in EMRA.

In its sample, this clonotype was seen a few times. The target antigen is unknown. The 5'RACE method, run with constant-segment primers, produced TCR alpha and TCR beta cDNA libraries (carrying sample barcodes and UMIs). MiXCR, applied by TCRdb to the 5' RACE reads, yields one record per CDR3 protein. The profile covers about 320,000 distinct CDR3 sequences, with roughly an eighth appearing a single time and roughly 23% taken by the ten largest. Sequenced input: PBMCs or a T cell subset sorted from them (not recorded which). The clonotype originates from a man aged 18 to 30 who had mild COVID-19 (a few samples of this study predate the infection). Cell type and time point are not known.

The CDR3 sequence is CAWSVFRAYEQYF. DNA for the CDR3: TGTGCCTGGAGTGTATTTCGGGCCTACGAGCAGTACTTC. This sequence joins TRBV30 and TRBJ2-7; D ambiguous. Trimming shortened V by 0 bases and J by 2 bases, and 8 bases separated the two germline ends. This CDR3 is built from 13 residues. CDR1 is GTSNPN, CDR2 SVGIG, per germline (reference sequence). The variable domain in full, with the rest retrieved from reference TRBV30 and TRBJ2-7, is SQTIHQWPATLVQPVGSPLSLECTVEGTSNPNLYWYRQAAGRGLQLLFYSVGIGQISSEVPQNLSASRPQDRQFILSSKKLLLSDSGFYLCAWSVFRAYEQYFGPGTRLTVT.